A selection of T cell receptor beta chains follows, all from one sample in a study of STAT5B mutations in CD4+ large granular lymphocyte leukemia. Using immunoSEQ multiplex PCR, the repertoire was profiled, and TCRdb retains in-frame clones only, with some absent. The sample contains 25,000 to 35,000 clones, around 70% of which appear only once. Sequencing was performed on CD4+ T cells from blood buffy coats. These receptor sequences come from a human donor in good health. CDR3s include the opening cysteine and the closing phenylalanine or tryptophan. A D gene is named only where the DNA matches it firmly. Clone size appears in some rows only: once, few, many, or a class for an expanded clone.

d_gene,abundance,v_gene,j_gene,CDR3aa
.,.,TRBV5-1,TRBJ1-1,CASSLDLVPSSGNTEAFF
TRBD1,.,TRBV7-2,TRBJ1-3,CASSRQGSSGNTIYF
.,.,TRBV5-8,TRBJ1-1,CASSFFRGANTEAFF
.,.,TRBV5-1,TRBJ2-5,CASSLGQVQETQYF
.,.,TRBV4-1,TRBJ2-2,CASSMRGHAGELFF
TRBD2,.,TRBV29-1,TRBJ2-1,CSAPGTSGKYNEQFF
TRBD2,.,TRBV27,TRBJ2-5,CARWDYRKETQYF
.,.,TRBV11-2,TRBJ2-7,CASSLGAGKGYEQYF
.,few,TRBV2,TRBJ1-1,CASSELGLALEAFF
.,once,TRBV7-9,TRBJ2-7,CASSRAFEQYF
TRBD2,few,TRBV7-8,TRBJ2-5,CASSLGGGSWETQYF
TRBD1,.,TRBV28,TRBJ2-7,CASSQTGGTYEQYF
.,few,TRBV20-1,TRBJ1-1,CSASRNTEAFF
.,.,TRBV4-2,TRBJ2-7,CASSQVNRIYEQYF
TRBD1,.,TRBV7-9,TRBJ2-7,CASSPSPGTGSYEQYF
.,few,TRBV29-1,TRBJ2-3,CSVRGGFSTDTQYF
.,.,TRBV30,.,CAWSVGYVPYEQYF
.,.,TRBV7-8,TRBJ2-7,CASSLVPIDTYEQYF
.,.,TRBV10-3,TRBJ1-6,CAISESSSPLHF
.,few,TRBV10-2,TRBJ1-2,CASSDFPLDSLYGYTF
.,.,TRBV11-2,TRBJ1-6,CASSLDSFSYNSPLHF
.,.,TRBV2,TRBJ1-1,CASTKEVNTEAFF
TRBD2,.,TRBV9,TRBJ2-3,CASSKAPTSGLTDTQYF
.,.,TRBV16,TRBJ1-1,CASSQSWRVYTEAFF
.,few,TRBV11-3,TRBJ1-1,CASSLAGRNTEAFF
TRBD1,.,TRBV10-3,TRBJ2-7,CAISEQGTGGNDEQYF
.,.,TRBV6-1,TRBJ1-3,CASSAGETSGNTIYF
TRBD1,once,TRBV9,TRBJ1-2,CASSAETGGGYGYTF
.,once,TRBV27,TRBJ2-2,CASSPMSRLTGELFF
.,.,TRBV6-1,TRBJ1-2,CASRSGQSYGYTF
.,.,TRBV6-5,TRBJ1-1,CASTNGGSTEAFF
.,.,TRBV12-5,TRBJ1-2,CASGPLRGYTF
.,.,TRBV6-6,TRBJ2-5,CASRFTALGTQYF
.,.,TRBV30,TRBJ1-2,CAWSARGDGYTF
.,.,TRBV5-6,TRBJ2-5,CASSLVGALAQETQYF
.,.,TRBV7-2,TRBJ2-5,CASSSLVGGGETQYF
.,.,TRBV5-1,TRBJ2-3,CASSLDSASTQYF
TRBD1,.,TRBV28,TRBJ1-5,CASSTTQGVYSNQPQHF
.,once,TRBV25-1,TRBJ2-5,CASSEFRAGKETQYF
.,.,TRBV7-2,TRBJ2-3,CASSLRRPGRLVDTQYF
TRBD1,.,TRBV6-5,TRBJ1-3,CASSPRTGSYTIYF
TRBD2,.,TRBV7-8,TRBJ2-7,CASNPVLTSGKYEQYF
.,.,TRBV7-9,TRBJ1-1,CASSRDLNTEAFF
.,.,TRBV2,TRBJ1-1,CASSETGVNTEAFF
TRBD1,.,TRBV10-3,TRBJ2-2,CAISEVNRGTNTGELFF
.,once,TRBV9,TRBJ2-1,CASSVGEALEQFF
TRBD1,.,TRBV5-4,TRBJ1-6,CASSLGTGTYNSPLHF
.,.,TRBV6-4,TRBJ1-2,CASRRGSGNYGYTF
TRBD1,.,TRBV4-2,TRBJ2-2,CASSQERQGAATGELFF
.,.,TRBV27,TRBJ1-5,CASSSIRDTPQHF
.,few,TRBV7-2,TRBJ1-5,CASSLEAAAQQHF
TRBD2,.,TRBV19,TRBJ2-3,CASSIPSSGPTDTQYF
.,.,TRBV29-1,TRBJ2-3,CSVSTETDTQYF
.,.,TRBV19,TRBJ2-7,CASSIGWDTYEQYF
.,.,TRBV27,TRBJ1-2,CASSLSAGVYGYTF
.,.,TRBV21-1,TRBJ1-3,CATSDSCSGNTIYF
.,.,TRBV19,TRBJ2-7,CASTQRGGAIYEQYF